This paragraph reports one TCR beta chain. It has no known antigen specificity. A junction end diverges from the germline sequence, so it may reflect a read error. This sample is drawn from a study of technical replicates of blood from a few donors (dated 2017 in TCRdb). The library was made by the immunoSEQ multiplex PCR assay. TCRdb re-hosts the immuneACCESS table, in-frame sequences only. Its copies lack some clones; in the studies checked, an unresolved V gene accounts for under half of them, and the cause for the rest is not known. The table for this sample lists about 79,000 clones; around 94% of them were counted only once. The top ten clones comprise 0.25% to 0.3% of the sample. From its cysteine to its phenylalanine, the CDR3 spans 15 amino acids. Only the CDR3 region is kept as DNA, spanning 45 bases read in frame from base 1. Based on the germline V gene (reference sequence), the CDR1 and CDR2 sequences are MNHNY and SVGAGI.

The specimen sequenced was T cells isolated from PBMCs. This TCR derives from a human donor in good health. Recombination connected TRBV6-6 to TRBJ1-2; 11 bases in the middle match TRBD1. The base sequence is TGTGCCAGCAGTCGGGAAAATTCCGGGACAGGGGGATACGAGTTC. The encoded protein is CASSRENSGTGGYEF.